Listed below are T cell receptor beta chains from one sample, sequenced in a study of blood T cell repertoires in COVID-19. Generated by immunoSEQ multiplex PCR, the TCRdb table keeps only in-frame clones and is missing some. The sample includes over 100,000 clones, 81% seen only once; the top ten take more than 7.5%. Material for sequencing was peripheral blood. The source is a woman aged 60-70 years with active or convalescent COVID-19. Each CDR3 is given with its conserved first and last residue. The order of the fields is V gene, D gene, clone size, J gene, CDR3 protein, CDR3 DNA. A D gene is named only where the DNA matches it firmly. Clone size is stated in some rows and not others, as once, few, many or a class when expanded.

V gene: TRBV18
D gene: NA
clone size: NA
J gene: TRBJ2-7
CDR3 protein: CASSPLNYEQYF
CDR3 DNA: TGTGCCAGCTCACCACTCAACTACGAGCAGTACTTC

V gene: TRBV7-2
D gene: TRBD2
clone size: NA
J gene: TRBJ2-7
CDR3 protein: CASSFLAGASGGYEQYF
CDR3 DNA: TGTGCCAGCAGCTTTCTAGCGGGAGCCTCCGGCGGCTACGAGCAGTACTTC

V gene: TRBV5-1
D gene: NA
clone size: once
J gene: TRBJ2-5
CDR3 protein: CASSFGKGGETQYF
CDR3 DNA: TGCGCCAGCAGCTTCGGGAAGGGCGGCGAGACCCAGTACTTC

V gene: TRBV19
D gene: TRBD1
clone size: NA
J gene: TRBJ1-2
CDR3 protein: CASSRGTANYGYTF
CDR3 DNA: TGTGCCAGTAGTAGGGGGACAGCGAACTATGGCTACACCTTC

V gene: TRBV28
D gene: NA
clone size: few
J gene: TRBJ1-3
CDR3 protein: CASSLLSDRYSGNTIYF
CDR3 DNA: TGTGCCAGCAGTTTACTCTCCGACAGATACTCTGGAAACACCATATATTTT

V gene: TRBV3-1/TRBV3-2
D gene: TRBD1
clone size: NA
J gene: TRBJ1-2
CDR3 protein: CASSLGGAANYGYTF
CDR3 DNA: TGTGCCAGCAGCCTAGGGGGCGCAGCTAACTATGGCTACACCTTC

V gene: TRBV13
D gene: TRBD1
clone size: NA
J gene: TRBJ1-2
CDR3 protein: CASSLGGQGAYGYTF
CDR3 DNA: TGTGCCAGCAGCTTAGGCGGACAGGGCGCCTATGGCTACACCTTC

V gene: TRBV28
D gene: NA
clone size: NA
J gene: TRBJ1-4
CDR3 protein: CASSPQIPPGKLFF
CDR3 DNA: TGTGCCAGCAGTCCGCAGATACCACCGGGAAAACTGTTTTTT

V gene: TRBV5-1
D gene: TRBD1
clone size: once
J gene: TRBJ2-3
CDR3 protein: CASSLEGAADTQYF
CDR3 DNA: TGCGCCAGCAGCCTTGAGGGGGCAGCAGATACGCAGTATTTT

V gene: TRBV19
D gene: NA
clone size: NA
J gene: TRBJ2-7
CDR3 protein: CASSIVGSSYEQYF
CDR3 DNA: TGTGCCAGTAGTATCGTGGGGAGCTCCTACGAGCAGTACTTC

V gene: TRBV2
D gene: TRBD1
clone size: few
J gene: TRBJ1-1
CDR3 protein: CASSKQGEAEAFF
CDR3 DNA: TGTGCCAGCAGTAAACAGGGGGAAGCTGAAGCTTTCTTT

V gene: TRBV30
D gene: NA
clone size: NA
J gene: TRBJ2-1
CDR3 protein: CAWSEGHEPYNEQFF
CDR3 DNA: TGTGCCTGGAGTGAGGGACATGAACCGTACAATGAGCAGTTCTTC

V gene: TRBV9
D gene: NA
clone size: NA
J gene: TRBJ1-1
CDR3 protein: CASSVGPGANTEAFF
CDR3 DNA: TGTGCCAGCAGCGTGGGGCCTGGGGCGAACACTGAAGCTTTCTTT

V gene: TRBV21-1
D gene: NA
clone size: NA
J gene: TRBJ2-3
CDR3 protein: CASSKARASGHPDTQYF
CDR3 DNA: TGTGCCAGCAGCAAAGCGAGGGCTAGCGGGCACCCAGATACGCAGTATTTT

V gene: TRBV5-1
D gene: TRBD1
clone size: few
J gene: TRBJ1-4
CDR3 protein: CASSPPTGTENEKLFF
CDR3 DNA: TGCGCCAGCAGCCCCCCCACCGGGACAGAAAATGAAAAACTGTTTTTT

V gene: TRBV7-9
D gene: NA
clone size: NA
J gene: TRBJ2-5
CDR3 protein: CASSLSGETQYF
CDR3 DNA: TGTGCCAGCAGCTTATCAGGAGAGACCCAGTACTTC

V gene: TRBV11-2
D gene: NA
clone size: NA
J gene: TRBJ1-1
CDR3 protein: CASSSAGWTEAFF
CDR3 DNA: TGTGCCAGCAGCTCCGCAGGGTGGACTGAAGCTTTCTTT

V gene: TRBV2
D gene: NA
clone size: NA
J gene: TRBJ1-5
CDR3 protein: CASSDQGLGNQPQHF
CDR3 DNA: TGTGCCAGCAGTGATCAGGGGTTGGGCAATCAGCCCCAGCATTTT

V gene: TRBV19
D gene: TRBD1
clone size: NA
J gene: TRBJ2-3
CDR3 protein: CATRDRGRTDTQYF
CDR3 DNA: TGTGCCACCCGGGACAGGGGGCGAACAGATACGCAGTATTTT

V gene: TRBV28
D gene: TRBD1
clone size: NA
J gene: TRBJ1-4
CDR3 protein: CASSLWGTEDEKLFF
CDR3 DNA: TGTGCCAGCAGTTTATGGGGGACAGAGGATGAAAAACTGTTTTTT

V gene: TRBV6-2/TRBV6-3
D gene: TRBD1
clone size: NA
J gene: TRBJ1-2
CDR3 protein: CASSYRDRVSQGYTF
CDR3 DNA: TGTGCCAGCAGTTACCGGGACAGGGTGTCTCAAGGCTACACCTTC

V gene: TRBV7-2
D gene: TRBD1
clone size: few
J gene: TRBJ1-1
CDR3 protein: CASSLGGTAEAFF
CDR3 DNA: TGTGCCAGCAGCTTAGGGGGGACAGCTGAAGCTTTCTTT

V gene: TRBV6-2/TRBV6-3
D gene: TRBD1
clone size: NA
J gene: TRBJ1-1
CDR3 protein: CASSSPRTGREEAFF
CDR3 DNA: TGTGCCAGCAGTTCTCCCCGGACAGGGAGGGAGGAAGCTTTCTTT

V gene: TRBV11-2
D gene: NA
clone size: NA
J gene: TRBJ1-4
CDR3 protein: CASSNTPGGEKLFF
CDR3 DNA: TGTGCCAGCAGCAATACCCCGGGAGGTGAAAAACTGTTTTTT

V gene: TRBV24-1
D gene: NA
clone size: NA
J gene: TRBJ2-5
CDR3 protein: CATSDSGIAFETQYF
CDR3 DNA: TGTGCCACCAGTGATTCGGGGATAGCGTTTGAGACCCAGTACTTC

V gene: TRBV27
D gene: TRBD1
clone size: NA
J gene: TRBJ1-5
CDR3 protein: CASSLSPPGQTGVNSNQPQHF
CDR3 DNA: TGTGCCAGCAGTTTATCGCCCCCCGGGCAGACAGGGGTAAATAGCAATCAGCCCCAGCATTTT

V gene: TRBV28
D gene: TRBD1
clone size: NA
J gene: TRBJ2-7
CDR3 protein: CAIGGQGPYEQYF
CDR3 DNA: TGTGCCATTGGGGGACAGGGACCCTACGAGCAGTACTTC

V gene: TRBV28
D gene: NA
clone size: NA
J gene: TRBJ1-5
CDR3 protein: CASRRTGGVGQPQHF
CDR3 DNA: TGTGCCAGCAGGCGGACCGGGGGAGTGGGTCAGCCCCAGCATTTT

V gene: TRBV4-1
D gene: TRBD1
clone size: NA
J gene: TRBJ2-5
CDR3 protein: CASSQDGTGGWETQYF
CDR3 DNA: TGCGCCAGCAGCCAAGATGGAACAGGGGGCTGGGAGACCCAGTACTTC

V gene: TRBV3-1/TRBV3-2
D gene: NA
clone size: NA
J gene: TRBJ1-5
CDR3 protein: CASSQDGGARNQPQHF
CDR3 DNA: TGTGCCAGCAGCCAAGATGGGGGGGCGCGGAATCAGCCCCAGCATTTT

V gene: TRBV2
D gene: NA
clone size: once
J gene: TRBJ1-2
CDR3 protein: CASKRGGDRVGGYTF
CDR3 DNA: TGTGCCAGCAAGCGGGGGGGAGATCGAGTAGGAGGCTACACCTTC

V gene: TRBV19
D gene: NA
clone size: NA
J gene: TRBJ1-1
CDR3 protein: CASSIDRSKGVPNTEAFF
CDR3 DNA: TGTGCCAGTAGTATAGATCGGAGTAAAGGGGTCCCGAACACTGAAGCTTTCTTT

V gene: TRBV5-6
D gene: TRBD1
clone size: few
J gene: TRBJ1-3
CDR3 protein: CASSLLQGHPGNTIYF
CDR3 DNA: TGTGCCAGCAGCTTATTACAGGGGCATCCTGGAAACACCATATATTTT

V gene: TRBV2
D gene: TRBD1
clone size: NA
J gene: TRBJ1-2
CDR3 protein: CASRRTGGYYGYTF
CDR3 DNA: TGTGCCAGCAGGCGGACAGGGGGTTACTATGGCTACACCTTC

V gene: TRBV4-3
D gene: NA
clone size: NA
J gene: TRBJ1-3
CDR3 protein: CASSQDRTARPGNTIYF
CDR3 DNA: TGCGCCAGCAGCCAAGACCGGACAGCGAGACCGGGAAACACCATATATTTT

V gene: TRBV5-1
D gene: TRBD1
clone size: NA
J gene: TRBJ1-2
CDR3 protein: CASSTAGQGGGYTF
CDR3 DNA: TGCGCCAGCAGCACAGCGGGACAGGGAGGAGGCTACACCTTC

V gene: TRBV5-4
D gene: NA
clone size: NA
J gene: TRBJ2-7
CDR3 protein: CASSLTGSGEQYF
CDR3 DNA: TGTGCCAGCAGCTTGACCGGGAGTGGCGAGCAGTACTTC

V gene: TRBV6-6
D gene: NA
clone size: NA
J gene: TRBJ2-2
CDR3 protein: CASSYLEGELFF
CDR3 DNA: TGTGCCAGCAGTTACCTGGAGGGGGAGCTGTTTTTT

V gene: TRBV29-1
D gene: TRBD1
clone size: NA
J gene: TRBJ1-1
CDR3 protein: CSVTGQGRTEAFF
CDR3 DNA: TGCAGCGTCACCGGACAGGGTAGAACTGAAGCTTTCTTT

V gene: TRBV28
D gene: TRBD1
clone size: once
J gene: TRBJ1-1
CDR3 protein: CASSLPTGAGGEAFF
CDR3 DNA: TGTGCCAGCAGTTTGCCCACAGGTGCAGGGGGTGAAGCTTTCTTT

V gene: TRBV5-1
D gene: NA
clone size: NA
J gene: TRBJ1-3
CDR3 protein: CASSLEPGSGNTIYF
CDR3 DNA: TGCGCCAGCAGCTTGGAGCCAGGCTCTGGAAACACCATATATTTT

V gene: TRBV6-1
D gene: TRBD2
clone size: NA
J gene: TRBJ2-3
CDR3 protein: CASSGLARYELSTDTQYF
CDR3 DNA: TGTGCCAGCAGTGGACTAGCGAGGTATGAGCTTAGCACAGATACGCAGTATTTT

V gene: TRBV7-3
D gene: NA
clone size: NA
J gene: TRBJ1-1
CDR3 protein: CASSLFPPSAGTEAFF
CDR3 DNA: TGTGCCAGCAGCTTATTCCCCCCCTCGGCGGGCACTGAAGCTTTCTTT

V gene: TRBV6-5
D gene: TRBD1
clone size: NA
J gene: TRBJ1-6
CDR3 protein: CASRPGQGYSPLHF
CDR3 DNA: TGTGCCAGCAGGCCGGGACAGGGATACTCACCCCTCCACTTT

V gene: TRBV11-2
D gene: TRBD1
clone size: few
J gene: TRBJ1-3
CDR3 protein: CASSLTGGAGNTIYF
CDR3 DNA: TGTGCCAGCAGCCTCACAGGGGGTGCTGGAAACACCATATATTTT

V gene: TRBV19
D gene: TRBD1
clone size: once
J gene: TRBJ1-5
CDR3 protein: CASSRSGQVMNGNQPQHF
CDR3 DNA: TGTGCCAGTAGTAGATCGGGACAGGTGATGAACGGCAATCAGCCCCAGCATTTT

V gene: TRBV15
D gene: NA
clone size: NA
J gene: TRBJ2-1
CDR3 protein: CATSHPGGGYNEQFF
CDR3 DNA: TGTGCCACCAGCCACCCCGGTGGCGGATACAATGAGCAGTTCTTC

V gene: TRBV28
D gene: NA
clone size: NA
J gene: TRBJ1-3
CDR3 protein: CASSSQGRGNTIYF
CDR3 DNA: TGTGCCAGCAGTTCCCAGGGAAGGGGGAACACCATATATTTT